One sample yielded the 28 T cell receptor beta chains listed below, sequenced in a study of CD8 T cells in Susac syndrome. cDNA came from approximately 0.5 to 1 ug RNA primed by random hexamers. MiXCR was run by TCRdb on the immunoSEQ multiplex PCR reads, yielding one entry per CDR3 protein. The sample holds about 200,000 distinct CDR3 sequences; 95% are singletons and the top ten take around 0.093%. The sequencing input was CD4+ T cells from PBMCs. Receptors were obtained from a human donor in good health.

V and J are TRBV5-1 and TRBJ2-1; 8 nucleotides line up with TRBD1. Per germline, CDR1 SGHRS and CDR2 YFSETQ. J gave up 4 bases and V 4 bases, and 1 base lay outside the gene matches. This CDR3 region has 13 residues. CDR3 in amino acids: CASSDRGYNEQFF. CDR3 DNA: TGCGCCAGCAGCGACAGGGGTTACAATGAGCAGTTCTTC.

The rearrangement links TRBV4-1 to TRBJ2-3; D is unresolved. The germline V gene encodes CDR1 MGHRA and CDR2 YSYEKL. Trimming removed 5 bases from V and 5 bases from J, with 14 bases in between. The CDR3 is made up of 14 amino acids. The CDR3 DNA sequence: TGCGCCAGCAGCACGCCGGGCCTCATAGATACGCAGTATTTT. This codes for CASSTPGLIDTQYF.

The V call is TRBV29-1, the J call TRBJ1-1; D ambiguous. The germline V and J ends were trimmed by 7 bases and 3 bases, with 9 bases remaining between them. The germline gives CDR1 SQVTM, CDR2 ANQGSEA. The CDR3 length is 11 residues. CDR3 coding DNA: TGCAGCGGGGGTATGGACACTGAAGCTTTCTTT. Its translation: CSGGMDTEAFF. Full variable domain (remainder filled in from reference TRBV29-1 and TRBJ1-1): SAVISQKPSRDICQRGTSLTIQCQVDSQVTMMFWYRQQPGQSLTLIATANQGSEATYESGFVIDKFPISRPNLTFSTLTVSNMSPEDSSIYLCSGGMDTEAFFGQGTRLTVV.

The rearrangement uses TRBV12-3 or TRBV12-4 and TRBJ1-2; D call uncertain. Trimming pared 3 bases from V and 7 bases from J, leaving 18 bases between. This CDR3 spans 15 amino acids. The CDR3 is CASSFDRAGVSGYTF. CDR3 bases: TGTGCCAGCAGTTTCGACCGGGCGGGTGTTTCTGGCTACACCTTC.

This sequence joins TRBV29-1 and TRBJ1-2; no reliable D call. Germline loops: CDR1 SQVTM, CDR2 ANQGSEA. This CDR3 is 11 amino acids long. V was cut by 5 bases and J by 4 bases, with 8 bases left in between. The CDR3 nucleotides are TGCAGCGTTCTAATAGGCTATGGCTACACCTTC. Encoded protein: CSVLIGYGYTF.

The rearrangement joins TRBV6-5 to TRBJ1-2; TRBD1 matches 7 bases. Germline loops: CDR1 MNHEY, CDR2 SVGAGI. Unmatched junction bases numbered 1, after V lost 2 bases and J lost 4 bases. There are 13 residues in the CDR3. Written as DNA, the CDR3 is TGTGCCAGCAGTTACGGACAGGCCTATGGCTACACCTTC. This gives the protein CASSYGQAYGYTF.

The CDR3 spells CASEGARDGYTF. CDR3 in DNA: TGTGCCAGCGAGGGGGCGCGTGATGGCTACACCTTC. The chain carries TRBV28 and TRBJ1-2, with 7 bases that match TRBD1. V gave up 8 bases and J gave up 6 bases; unmatched junction bases: 6. The germline V gene has CDR1 MDHEN and CDR2 SYDVKM. The CDR3 sequence is 12 residues long.

J is TRBJ1-1 and V is TRBV20-1, with D hard to call. V dropped 0 bases and J dropped 0 bases, with 8 bases sitting between them. CDR1 is DFQATT, CDR2 SNEGSKA, per germline (reference sequence). The CDR3 totals 14 residues. The CDR3 bases are TGCAGTGCTAGAGAGGGGATTATGAACACTGAAGCTTTCTTT. Amino acid sequence: CSAREGIMNTEAFF.

This clonotype was observed a single time. This chain connects TRBV6-2 or TRBV6-3 to TRBJ2-6, with D possibly matching TRBD2 (6 bases). CDR3 length equals 18 residues. V was pared by 5 bases and J by 1 base, with 18 bases between. CDR1 is MNHEY, CDR2 SVGEGT, per germline. The CDR3 loop is CASSPSVWRSSGANVLTF. The DNA for the CDR3 is TGTGCCAGCAGTCCTAGCGTTTGGAGAAGTTCTGGGGCCAACGTCCTGACTTTC.

The chain recombines TRBV29-1 with TRBJ1-2; TRBD1 agrees at 8 bases. The ends lost 7 bases at V and 1 base at J; junction bases unmatched: 5. There are 13 residues in the CDR3. The germline CDR1 and CDR2 sequences are SQVTM and ANQGSEA. CDR3 nucleotide sequence: TGCAGCGGGGGGACAGGAATTAACTATGGCTACACCTTC. This gives the protein CSGGTGINYGYTF.

The chain couples TRBV12-3 or TRBV12-4 to TRBJ2-1; TRBD1 matches at 7 bases. CDR3 length: 13 amino acids. Unmatched junction bases numbered 3, after V lost 6 bases and J lost 4 bases. The CDR3 here is CASSRDRYNEQFF. DNA for the CDR3: TGTGCCAGCAGCCGGGACAGATACAATGAGCAGTTCTTC.

The rearrangement uses TRBV3-1 and TRBJ2-2; tentatively, D is TRBD1 (5 bases). The CDR3 runs 12 residues. Germline V gene lookup returns CDR1 LGHDT and CDR2 YNNKEL (reference sequence). V was clipped by 4 bases and J by 6 bases, with 6 bases between them. The CDR3 region is CASSRGSGELFF. CDR3 DNA sequence: TGTGCCAGCAGCCGGGGCTCCGGGGAGCTGTTTTTT.

The V gene is TRBV9, the J gene TRBJ2-1, with D unclear. Germline loops: CDR1 SGDLS, CDR2 YYNGEE. This CDR3 contains 11 residues. V dropped 2 bases and J dropped 9 bases, with 6 bases sitting between them. The CDR3 loop is CASSVSSEQFF. CDR3 coding DNA: TGTGCCAGCAGCGTTAGCAGTGAGCAGTTCTTC.

V and J are TRBV20-1 and TRBJ2-7; D gene ambiguous. The germline CDR1 and CDR2 sequences are DFQATT and SNEGSKA (reference sequence). CDR3 length: 13 residues. The ends were cut back, 2 bases at V and 2 bases at J, with 10 bases in the middle. The CDR3 region is CSARHQVAYEQYV. The CDR3 bases are TGCAGTGCTAGACACCAAGTGGCCTACGAGCAGTACGTC.

The chain employs TRBV6-5 and TRBJ1-2, with unresolved D. Germline CDR1 MNHEY, CDR2 SVGAGI. This CDR3 contains 13 residues. V lost 2 bases to trimming and J lost 2 bases, with 6 bases between them. Here the CDR3 reads CASSYTINYGYTF. In nucleotides, the CDR3 is TGTGCCAGCAGTTACACAATCAACTATGGCTACACCTTC.

V and J are TRBV21-1 and TRBJ1-1; the DNA was not compared with TRBD1, the D call given in the table. TRBV21-1 is noted as a pseudogene. The CDR3 has 17 residues. The CDR3 protein is CASSKLPTGELNTEAFF. The CDR3 region has the DNA TGTGCCAGCAGCAAATTACCGACAGGAGAATTGAACACTGAAGCTTTCTTT.

The chain recombines TRBV7-3 with TRBJ2-1; 7 positions agree with TRBD1. CDR1 is SGHTA, CDR2 FQGTGA, per germline. This CDR3 contains 15 residues. Unmatched junction bases numbered 7, after V lost 4 bases and J lost 4 bases. CDR3 nucleotides: TGTGCCAGCAGCTCGCCGGGACAGACATACAATGAGCAGTTCTTC. It translates to CASSSPGQTYNEQFF.

The chain is built from TRBV29-1 and TRBJ2-5; 7 bases line up with TRBD2. The CDR3 sequence is 15 residues long. V was clipped by 1 base and J by 0 bases; unmatched bases: 5. From germline, CDR1 is SQVTM and CDR2 ANQGSEA. The CDR3 region is CSVEVTGTNQETQYF. The CDR3 DNA reads TGCAGCGTTGAAGTGACCGGGACTAACCAAGAGACCCAGTACTTC.

The chain links TRBV9 to TRBJ1-2; maybe TRBD1 (5 bases). This CDR3 region has 14 residues. Germline-derived CDR1 and CDR2 are SGDLS and YYNGEE. Trimming pared 3 bases from V and 6 bases from J, leaving 15 bases between. The CDR3 DNA follows: TGTGCCAGCAGCGCCACCGGGCAGGGCAATGGCTACACCTTC. It encodes CASSATGQGNGYTF.

The chain couples TRBV6-5 to TRBJ2-7; 7 bases agree with TRBD1. The CDR3 runs 14 residues. Per the germline V gene, CDR1 is MNHEY and CDR2 is SVGAGI. The trim removed 5 bases at V and 7 bases at J, leaving 11 bases unmatched. Here the CDR3 reads CASSTRTGLWEQYF. CDR3 nucleotide sequence: TGTGCCAGCAGTACCCGGACAGGTCTTTGGGAGCAGTACTTC.

The chain uses TRBV7-9 and TRBJ2-2, with 8 bases that match TRBD1. J gave up 6 bases and V 8 bases, and 5 bases lay outside the gene matches. The CDR3 is 13 residues long. Germline V gene sequence: CDR1 SEHNR, CDR2 FQNEAQ (reference sequence). CDR3 bases: TGTGCCAGCGCGACAGGGGCGGCCGGGGAGCTGTTTTTT. Amino acids: CASATGAAGELFF. Variable domain in full (rest from reference TRBV7-9 and TRBJ2-2): DTGVSQNPRHKITKRGQNVTFRCDPISEHNRLYWYRQTLGQGPEFLTYFQNEAQLEKSRLLSDRFSAERPKGSFSTLEIQRTEQGDSAMYLCASATGAAGELFFGEGSRLTVL.

This chain links TRBV20-1 with TRBJ2-3; D perhaps matches TRBD2 (5 bases). The CDR3 runs 17 residues. Germline V lookup: CDR1 DFQATT, CDR2 SNEGSKA (reference sequence). V lost 0 bases to trimming and J lost 9 bases, with 25 bases between them. As DNA, the CDR3 is TGCAGTGCTAGAGATCCGGTGGCTACCAAATACCGGGGAACGCAGTATTTT. As protein: CSARDPVATKYRGTQYF.

The V gene is TRBV12-3 or TRBV12-4, the J gene TRBJ2-5; maybe TRBD1 (6 bases). The germline V and J ends were trimmed by 5 bases and 7 bases, with 11 bases remaining between them. The CDR3 spans 12 residues. CDR3 loop: CASSIQTGTQYF. CDR3 nucleotide sequence: TGTGCCAGCAGTATCCAGACAGGGACCCAGTACTTC.

This clonotype was detected once. V usage is TRBV3-1 and J usage is TRBJ1-5; D uncertain. Germline CDR1 and CDR2: LGHDT and YNNKEL (reference sequence). The CDR3 extends over 14 amino acids. V dropped 1 base and J dropped 3 bases, with 7 bases sitting between them. The CDR3 loop reads CASSQGGNNQPQHF. The CDR3 region has the DNA TGTGCCAGCAGCCAAGGTGGTAACAATCAGCCCCAGCATTTT.

This clonotype has just one count. The rearrangement joins TRBV4-3 to TRBJ2-2; 8 nucleotides align to TRBD2. With V trimmed by 4 bases and J by 5 bases, 9 bases remained unmatched. Germline assignment: CDR1 LGHNA and CDR2 YSLEER. This CDR3 spans 16 amino acids. In DNA, the CDR3 is TGCGCCAGCAGCCGCGGTATAGCGGGGACGACCGGGGAGCTGTTTTTT. It encodes CASSRGIAGTTGELFF.

This sequence joins TRBV3-1 and TRBJ1-2, with 7 bases that match TRBD1. The CDR3 spans 13 residues. The V gene's germline CDR1 is LGHDT and CDR2 YNNKEL (reference sequence). Trimming at V came to 3 bases and at J to 3 bases, leaving 1 base not matched to a gene. CDR3 loop: CASSHTGDYGYTF. The CDR3 coding sequence is TGTGCCAGCAGCCACACAGGGGACTATGGCTACACCTTC.

V is TRBV24-1 and J is TRBJ1-1; 11 positions match TRBD1. This CDR3 is built from 13 residues. Germline lookup yields CDR1 KGHDR and CDR2 SFDVKD. Trimming removed 4 bases from V and 10 bases from J; junction bases left unmatched: 4. CDR3 region: CATSEGDRGRAFF. The CDR3 region has the DNA TGTGCCACCAGTGAGGGGGACAGGGGGAGAGCTTTCTTT.

V usage is TRBV27 and J usage is TRBJ2-1; 7 nucleotides match TRBD1. The CDR3 sequence is 14 residues long. CDR1 is MNHEY, CDR2 SMNVEV, per germline (reference sequence). J gave up 0 bases and V 7 bases, and 3 bases lay outside the gene matches. In DNA form, the CDR3 reads TGTGCCAGCACCGGGGACAGCTCCTACAATGAGCAGTTCTTC. Translation gives CASTGDSSYNEQFF.